This T cell receptor beta chain was identified during a study of blood T cell repertoires in COVID-19. The CDR3 has 12 amino acids. The V gene's germline CDR1 is SGHNT and CDR2 YYREEE (reference sequence). Trimming took off 3 bases at V and 6 bases at J, with 6 bases between the two ends. TCRdb's table, derived via immunoSEQ multiplex PCR, lists solely in-frame clones and lacks some. In the table there are 60,000 to 80,000 clones, about nine tenths of which are singletons. The sequencing input was peripheral blood. The V and J genes are TRBV5-4 and TRBJ2-2; D call uncertain. The receptor's source is a woman at least 80 years old with acute or convalescent COVID-19. CDR3 residues: CASSSLAGELFF. The CDR3 DNA is TGTGCCAGCAGCTCCCTTGCCGGGGAGCTGTTTTTT.